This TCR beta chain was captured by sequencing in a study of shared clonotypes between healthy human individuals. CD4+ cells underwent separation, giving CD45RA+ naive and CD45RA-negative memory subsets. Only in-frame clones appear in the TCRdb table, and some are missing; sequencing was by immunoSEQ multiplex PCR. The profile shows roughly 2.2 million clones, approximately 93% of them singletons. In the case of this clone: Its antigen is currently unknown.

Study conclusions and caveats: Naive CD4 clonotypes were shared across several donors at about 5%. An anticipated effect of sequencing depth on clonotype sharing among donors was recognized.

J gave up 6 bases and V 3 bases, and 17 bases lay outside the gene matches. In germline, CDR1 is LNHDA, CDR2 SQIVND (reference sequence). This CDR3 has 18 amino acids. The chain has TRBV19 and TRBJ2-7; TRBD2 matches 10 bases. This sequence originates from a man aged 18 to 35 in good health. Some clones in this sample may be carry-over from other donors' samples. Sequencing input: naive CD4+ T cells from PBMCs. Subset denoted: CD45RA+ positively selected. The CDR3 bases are TGTGCCAGTAGTATTTTAAGCGGGAGGGCGATTCTATCACCCGAGCAGTACTTC. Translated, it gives CASSILSGRAILSPEQYF.